This entry features one T cell receptor beta chain sequence. This entry belongs to a study of T cells in narcolepsy. The overall study: Patients with NT1 or NT2 and healthy control donors were enrolled.

The repertoire was sequenced with immunoSEQ multiplex PCR; TCRdb's copy has only in-frame clones and lacks some. Among 30,000 or so clones listed, over 70% were seen once. CDR1 and CDR2 (germline): MNHNS, SASEGT. This CDR3 spans 15 amino acids. V was shortened by 0 bases and J by 4 bases, with 13 bases between the two germline ends. The specimen was memory (CD45RA-) CD4+ T cells from blood. This receptor was obtained from a human donor in good health. The rearrangement uses TRBV6-1 and TRBJ2-7; D is possibly TRBD1 or TRBD2 (5 bases each). The CDR3 nucleotides are TGTGCCAGCAGTGAAGCGCCAGGAGGACAATACGAGCAGTACTTC. Translated: CASSEAPGGQYEQYF.